One sample yielded the 5 T cell receptor beta chains listed below, sequenced in a study of T cell responses to AZD1222 COVID-19 vaccine. TCRdb keeps only in-frame clones here, not all; method: immunoSEQ multiplex PCR. The sample yields about 160,000 clones, around 87% seen once. The sample here was peripheral blood, taken 28 days after the second AZD1222 dose. These receptors were collected from an adult who received the AZD1222 COVID-19 vaccine.

This clone was seen just once. The chain couples TRBV10-3 to TRBJ2-1; 13 nucleotides align to TRBD2. The CDR3 covers 15 residues. The germline V gene encodes CDR1 ENHRY and CDR2 SYGVKD. With 6 bases clipped from V and 8 bases from J, the junction kept 7 bases outside the gene matches. This CDR3 reads CAIRGFGTSGDEQFF. The CDR3 bases are TGTGCCATCAGAGGATTCGGGACTAGCGGGGATGAGCAGTTCTTC.

The chain couples TRBV6-5 to TRBJ2-1; D gene unclear. The length of the CDR3 is 11 residues. CDR1 is MNHEY and CDR2 is SVGAGI in the germline V gene. V gave up 5 bases and J gave up 8 bases, with 7 bases separating them. The CDR3 sequence: CASSPRHEQFF. Written as DNA, the CDR3 is TGTGCCAGCAGTCCCCGGCATGAGCAGTTCTTC.

This clone is a singleton in its sample. V gene TRBV4-1 combines with J gene TRBJ1-4; TRBD1 matches 8 bases. V gave up 4 bases and J gave up 5 bases; unmatched junction bases: 9. Germline V CDR1 and CDR2: MGHRA, YSYEKL. This CDR3 comprises 16 residues. Written as DNA, the CDR3 is TGCGCCAGCAGCCCCCTGGGCCCAGGGGGCAATGAAAAACTGTTTTTT. This codes for CASSPLGPGGNEKLFF.

CDR3 amino acids: CASSQDPVGQGVEAFF. The CDR3, as DNA: TGCGCCAGCAGCCAAGATCCGGTGGGACAGGGGGTTGAAGCTTTCTTT. This chain connects TRBV4-3 to TRBJ1-1, with 11 bases matching TRBD1. Germline V gene lookup returns CDR1 LGHNA and CDR2 YSLEER. The trim removed 0 bases at V and 7 bases at J, leaving 7 bases unmatched. The CDR3 has 16 amino acids.

The chain joins TRBV4-1 to TRBJ1-6, with D possibly TRBD1 on 5 matching bases. CDR3 size: 17 residues. Germline V gene data show CDR1 as MGHRA and CDR2 as YSYEKL. V shed 4 bases and J shed 3 bases, with 16 bases lying between them. The CDR3 region is CASSPTGTLDYNSPLHF. The CDR3 DNA reads as TGCGCCAGCAGCCCAACCGGGACTCTAGACTATAATTCACCCCTCCACTTT.